Following are 7 T cell receptor beta chains from one sample sequenced in a study of blood T cells in healthy people across ages. Primed by a sample-barcoded 5' primer and a J-beta primer mix, a second PCR proceeded for about 6 to 12 cycles. In TCRdb, the 5' RACE reads were re-called with MiXCR into one record per CDR3 protein. The sample holds 800,000 to 950,000 distinct CDR3 sequences; almost 30% are singletons and the top ten take 10%. The same data also contributed to another study, on T cells of mothers and their children.

Input material: blood. Source of these receptors: a woman in her forties in good health.

About this clonotype: A much bigger clone sits one base away, suggesting this may be a read error. For the CDR3, the DNA is TGTGCCAGCAGCCAAGACCAGGGGGACCAAGAGACCCGGTACTTC. The encoded protein is CASSQDQGDQETRYF. The rearrangement joins TRBV4-2 to TRBJ2-4; 7 nucleotides match TRBD1. J was trimmed by 15 bases and V by 0 bases; bases with no gene match: 14. The V gene's germline CDR1 is LGHNA and CDR2 YNFKEQ. This CDR3 has 15 residues.

This clonotype occurred a few times. The chain combines TRBV12-3 or TRBV12-4 with TRBJ1-2; D is perhaps TRBD1 (6 bases). This CDR3 region has 13 residues. V lost 1 base, J lost 7 bases, and 10 bases lay in between. The CDR3: CASSLDGTLGYTF. The CDR3 DNA is TGTGCCAGCAGTTTAGACGGGACACTTGGCTACACCTTC.

This clonotype appeared many times. V gene TRBV20-1 combines with J gene TRBJ2-3, with D possibly being TRBD2 (5 bases). The CDR3 runs 14 residues. Per germline, CDR1 DFQATT and CDR2 SNEGSKA (reference sequence). V dropped 4 bases and J dropped 4 bases, with 15 bases sitting between them. CDR3 region: CSATSRRAADTQYF. The CDR3 bases are TGCAGTGCTACTTCCAGACGAGCGGCAGATACGCAGTATTTT.

This clonotype was seen ten or more times. V is TRBV5-1 and J is TRBJ2-1, with TRBD2 identical over 13 bases. This CDR3 is 19 amino acids long. With V trimmed by 4 bases and J by 3 bases, 13 bases remained unmatched. In germline, CDR1 is SGHRS, CDR2 YFSETQ. CDR3 in amino acids: CASSPGRLAGGAVYNEQFF. CDR3 nucleotide sequence: TGCGCCAGCAGCCCGGGGCGACTAGCGGGGGGCGCTGTCTACAATGAGCAGTTCTTC. Together with reference TRBV5-1 and TRBJ2-1, the CDR3 gives the full variable domain: KAGVTQTPRYLIKTRGQQVTLSCSPISGHRSVSWYQQTPGQGLQFLFEYFSETQRNKGNFPGRFSGRQFSNSRSEMNVSTLELGDSALYLCASSPGRLAGGAVYNEQFFGPGTRLTVL.

This clonotype was seen ten or more times. The chain couples TRBV6-5 to TRBJ1-4, with a weak D call TRBD1 (6 bases). There are 15 residues in the CDR3. Germline lookup yields CDR1 MNHEY and CDR2 SVGAGI. Trimming shortened V by 8 bases and J by 8 bases, and 21 bases separated the two germline ends. CDR3: CASGGGTRRGEKLFF. The CDR3, as DNA: TGTGCCAGCGGTGGCGGGACACGGAGAGGAGAAAAACTGTTTTTT.

The chain is built from TRBV7-3 and TRBJ2-2, with D possibly being TRBD1 (6 bases). Deletions cut 6 bases from V and 4 bases from J, with 15 bases between. This CDR3 has 15 residues. CDR1 and CDR2 (germline): SGHTA, FQGTGA. The CDR3, as DNA: TGTGCCAGCAGGTCGACAGGAAAGAGCACCGGGGAGCTGTTTTTT. It translates to CASRSTGKSTGELFF.

Concerning this clonotype itself: The germline gene is not matched at one end of the junction; a read error may be the cause. The V call is TRBV28, the J call TRBJ1-2, with D maybe TRBD1 (6 bases). The CDR3 covers 15 residues. Germline assignment: CDR1 MDHEN and CDR2 SYDVKM. The CDR3 protein is CASSTGTPLNCGYTF. Here the CDR3 DNA reads TGTGCCAGCAGTACGGGGACACCGCTTAACTGTGGCTACACCTTC.